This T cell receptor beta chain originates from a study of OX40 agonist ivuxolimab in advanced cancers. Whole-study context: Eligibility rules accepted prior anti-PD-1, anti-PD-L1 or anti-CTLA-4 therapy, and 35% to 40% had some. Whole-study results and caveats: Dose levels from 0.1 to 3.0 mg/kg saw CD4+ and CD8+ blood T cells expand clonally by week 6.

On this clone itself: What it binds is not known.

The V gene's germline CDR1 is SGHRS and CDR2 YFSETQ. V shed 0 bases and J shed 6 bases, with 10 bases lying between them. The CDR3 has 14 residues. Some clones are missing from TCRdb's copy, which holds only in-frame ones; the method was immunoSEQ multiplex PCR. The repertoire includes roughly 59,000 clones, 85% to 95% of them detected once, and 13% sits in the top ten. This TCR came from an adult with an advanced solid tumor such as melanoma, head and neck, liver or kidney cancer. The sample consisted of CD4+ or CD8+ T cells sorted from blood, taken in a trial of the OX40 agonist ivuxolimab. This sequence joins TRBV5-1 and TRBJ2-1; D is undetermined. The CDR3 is CASSLVAQPNEQFF. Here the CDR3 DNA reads TGCGCCAGCAGCTTGGTGGCCCAGCCCAATGAGCAGTTCTTC.